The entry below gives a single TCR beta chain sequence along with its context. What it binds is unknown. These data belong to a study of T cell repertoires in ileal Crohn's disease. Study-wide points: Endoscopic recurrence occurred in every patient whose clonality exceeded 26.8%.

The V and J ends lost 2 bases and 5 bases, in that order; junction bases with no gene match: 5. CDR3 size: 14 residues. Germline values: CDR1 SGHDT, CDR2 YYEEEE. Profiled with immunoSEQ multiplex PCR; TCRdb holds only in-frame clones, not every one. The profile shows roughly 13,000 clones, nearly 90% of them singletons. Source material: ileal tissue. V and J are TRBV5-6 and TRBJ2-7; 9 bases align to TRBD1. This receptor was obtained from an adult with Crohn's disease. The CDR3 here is CASSFGTGNHEQYF. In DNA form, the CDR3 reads TGTGCCAGCAGCTTCGGGACAGGGAACCACGAGCAGTACTTC.